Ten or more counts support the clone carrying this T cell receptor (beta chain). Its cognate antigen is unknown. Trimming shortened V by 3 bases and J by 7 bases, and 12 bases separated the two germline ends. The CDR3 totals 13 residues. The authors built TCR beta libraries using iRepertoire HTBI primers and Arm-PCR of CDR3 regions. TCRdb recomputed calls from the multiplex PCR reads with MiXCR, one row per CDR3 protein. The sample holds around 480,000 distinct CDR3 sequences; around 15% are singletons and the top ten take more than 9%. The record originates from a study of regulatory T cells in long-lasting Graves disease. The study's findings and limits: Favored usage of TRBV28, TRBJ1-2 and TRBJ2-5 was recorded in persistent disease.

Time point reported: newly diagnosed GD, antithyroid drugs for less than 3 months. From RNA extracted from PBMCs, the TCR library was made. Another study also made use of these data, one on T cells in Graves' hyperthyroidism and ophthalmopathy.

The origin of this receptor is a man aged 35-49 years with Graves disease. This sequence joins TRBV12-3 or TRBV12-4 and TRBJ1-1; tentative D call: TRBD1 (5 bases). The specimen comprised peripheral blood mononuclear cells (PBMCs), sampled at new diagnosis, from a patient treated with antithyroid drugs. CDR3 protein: CASSFGVGVEAFF. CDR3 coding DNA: TGTGCCAGCAGTTTTGGTGTGGGGGTTGAAGCTTTCTTT.